These 5 T cell receptor beta chains came from one sample sequenced in a study of T cell responses to AZD1222 COVID-19 vaccine. The method was immunoSEQ multiplex PCR; TCRdb's version includes in-frame clones alone and lacks a portion of them. The sample consists of some 100,000 clones, around 90% of them appearing once. This specimen was peripheral blood, taken on day 0 of AZD1222 vaccination. All receptors come from an adult in good health.

This chain uses TRBV6-5 with TRBJ1-1; a weak D match, TRBD1 (6 bases). Germline lookup yields CDR1 MNHEY and CDR2 SVGAGI. The CDR3 is made up of 14 amino acids. Between the trimmed V and J ends, which lost 6 bases and 0 bases, there was a span of 11 bases. Here the CDR3 DNA reads TGTGCCAGCAGCGGACAGTACATGAACACTGAAGCTTTCTTT. Its protein is CASSGQYMNTEAFF.

V gene TRBV19 combines with J gene TRBJ1-1, with 7 bases that match TRBD1. The ends lost 6 bases at V and 6 bases at J; junction bases unmatched: 7. The CDR3 is made up of 13 amino acids. Germline loops: CDR1 LNHDA, CDR2 SQIVND (reference sequence). The CDR3 DNA follows: TGTGCCAGTAGCAGGGGACAGCCCCCTGAAGCTTTCTTT. Its protein is CASSRGQPPEAFF.

This clone was observed a single time. The V call is TRBV5-1, the J call TRBJ2-5; D not certain. Germline V CDR1 and CDR2: SGHRS, YFSETQ. The CDR3 covers 15 residues. The V end was cut by 2 bases, the J end by 2 bases, with 13 bases between. CDR3 DNA: TGCGCCAGCAGCTTTTTAGGGATGGGGCAAGAGACCCAGTACTTC. Translation gives CASSFLGMGQETQYF.

This clone has a single count. V gene TRBV7-8 combines with J gene TRBJ1-5; D may be TRBD1 (5 bases). Germline loops: CDR1 SGHVS, CDR2 FQNEAQ. CDR3 length: 16 amino acids. V dropped 2 bases and J dropped 0 bases, with 11 bases sitting between them. Written as DNA, the CDR3 is TGTGCCAGCAGCTTAACCCGGGACCCTAGCAATCAGCCCCAGCATTTT. Protein sequence: CASSLTRDPSNQPQHF. The complete variable domain, with remaining parts taken from reference TRBV7-8 and TRBJ1-5, reads GAGVSQSPRYKVAKRGQDVALRCDPISGHVSLFWYQQALGQGPEFLTYFQNEAQLDKSGLPSDRFFAERPEGSVSTLKIQRTQQEDSAVYLCASSLTRDPSNQPQHFGDGTRLSIL.

The rearrangement uses TRBV7-2 and TRBJ1-5; no clear D. CDR1 and CDR2 from the germline V gene are SGHTA and FQGNSA. The length of the CDR3 is 16 residues. Trimming removed 5 bases from V and 7 bases from J, with 21 bases in between. The CDR3 DNA is TGTGCCAGCAGCCCGCAACTTCTTGGGTCTCGGCAGCCCCAGCATTTT. Translation: CASSPQLLGSRQPQHF.